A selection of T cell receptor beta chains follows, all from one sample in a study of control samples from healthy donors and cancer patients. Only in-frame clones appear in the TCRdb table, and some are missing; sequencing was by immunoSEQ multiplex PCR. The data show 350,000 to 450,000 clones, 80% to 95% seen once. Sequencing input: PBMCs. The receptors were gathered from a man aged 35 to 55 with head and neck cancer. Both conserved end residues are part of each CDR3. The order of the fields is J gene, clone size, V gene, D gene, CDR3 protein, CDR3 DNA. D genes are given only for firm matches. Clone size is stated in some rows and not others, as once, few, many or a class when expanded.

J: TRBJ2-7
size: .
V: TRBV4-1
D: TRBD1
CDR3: CASSSTGATYEQYF
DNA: TGCGCCAGCAGCTCGACAGGGGCTACCTACGAGCAGTACTTC

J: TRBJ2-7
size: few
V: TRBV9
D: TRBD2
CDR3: CASSPPLASGSYEQYF
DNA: TGTGCCAGCAGCCCCCCATTGGCTAGCGGGAGCTACGAGCAGTACTTC

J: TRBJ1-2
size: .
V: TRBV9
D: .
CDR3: CASSVGAGEGSNYGYTF
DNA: TGTGCCAGCAGCGTAGGGGCCGGTGAGGGATCGAACTATGGCTACACCTTC

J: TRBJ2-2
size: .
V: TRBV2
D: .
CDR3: CASTQHAPLGGELFF
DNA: TGTGCCAGCACCCAGCACGCCCCCCTAGGCGGGGAGCTGTTTTTT

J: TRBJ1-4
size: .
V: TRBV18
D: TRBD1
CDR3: CASSGTGPEKLFF
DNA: TGTGCCAGCTCGGGGACAGGGCCAGAAAAACTGTTTTTT

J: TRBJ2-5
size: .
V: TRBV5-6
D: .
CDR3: CASSLVGGQTQYF
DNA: TGTGCCAGCTCACTCGTGGGTGGGCAGACCCAGTACTTC

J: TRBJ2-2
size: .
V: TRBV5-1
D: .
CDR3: CASSARLGEGNTGELFF
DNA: TGCGCCAGCAGCGCCCGACTAGGGGAAGGGAACACCGGGGAGCTGTTTTTT

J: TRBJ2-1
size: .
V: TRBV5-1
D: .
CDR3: CASSLAQRSSYNEQFF
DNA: TGCGCCAGCAGCTTGGCGCAGCGGAGCTCCTACAATGAGCAGTTCTTC

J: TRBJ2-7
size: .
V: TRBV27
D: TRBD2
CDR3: CASRRAGGGSYEQYF
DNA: TGTGCCAGCAGACGGGCGGGAGGAGGATCCTACGAGCAGTACTTC

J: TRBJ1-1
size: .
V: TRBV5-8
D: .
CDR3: CASSFNADTEAFF
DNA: TGTGCCAGCAGCTTTAACGCGGACACTGAAGCTTTCTTT

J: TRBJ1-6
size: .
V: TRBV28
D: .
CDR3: CASRPPEGGGPPLHF
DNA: TGTGCCAGCAGACCCCCCGAGGGAGGTGGGCCACCCCTCCACTTT

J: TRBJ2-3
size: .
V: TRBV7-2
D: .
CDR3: CASSSPSHDTQYF
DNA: TGTGCCAGCAGCTCCCCCTCGCACGATACGCAGTATTTT

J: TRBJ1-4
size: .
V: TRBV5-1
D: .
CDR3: CASSPTGVVGKYDEKLFF
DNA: TGCGCCAGCAGCCCGACAGGTGTCGTGGGGAAGTATGATGAAAAACTGTTTTTT

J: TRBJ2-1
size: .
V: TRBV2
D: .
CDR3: CASSDPLSRNNEQFF
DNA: TGTGCCAGCAGTGATCCACTCTCGCGGAACAATGAGCAGTTCTTC

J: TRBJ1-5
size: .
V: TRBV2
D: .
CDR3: CASSDPGMGQPQHF
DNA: TGTGCCAGCAGTGATCCGGGGATGGGTCAGCCCCAGCATTTT

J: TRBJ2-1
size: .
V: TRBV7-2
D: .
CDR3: CASSPPEGRFYNEQFF
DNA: TGTGCCAGCAGCCCTCCGGAAGGGCGATTCTACAATGAGCAGTTCTTC

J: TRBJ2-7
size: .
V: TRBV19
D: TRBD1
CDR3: CASSRTGGGYEQYF
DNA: TGTGCCAGTAGTCGGACAGGGGGCGGCTACGAGCAGTACTTC

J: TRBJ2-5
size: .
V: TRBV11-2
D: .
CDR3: CASSLDRGLGETQYF
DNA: TGTGCCAGCAGCTTAGATCGGGGCCTGGGAGAGACCCAGTACTTC

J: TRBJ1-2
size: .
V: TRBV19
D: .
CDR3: CASSIPQQGGGYTF
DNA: TGTGCCAGTAGTATACCCCAACAGGGTGGTGGCTACACCTTC

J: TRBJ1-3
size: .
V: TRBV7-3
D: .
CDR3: CASSHMTSPRGGKSSGNTIYF
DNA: TGTGCCAGCAGCCACATGACCAGCCCGAGAGGGGGAAAGAGCTCTGGAAACACCATATATTTT

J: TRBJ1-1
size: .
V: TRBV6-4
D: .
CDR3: CANRAFLMNTEAFF
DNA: TGTGCCAACCGGGCTTTCCTGATGAACACTGAAGCTTTCTTT

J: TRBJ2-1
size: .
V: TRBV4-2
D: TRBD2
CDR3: CASSQVSSGGQYYNEQFF
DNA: TGTGCCAGCAGCCAAGTCTCTAGCGGGGGGCAATACTACAATGAGCAGTTCTTC

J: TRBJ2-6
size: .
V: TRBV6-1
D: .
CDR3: CASSEVRASGANVLTF
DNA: TGTGCCAGCAGTGAGGTGCGGGCCTCTGGGGCCAACGTCCTGACTTTC

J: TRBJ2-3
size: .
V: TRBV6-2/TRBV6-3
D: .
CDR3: CASSYQREFGDTQYF
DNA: TGTGCCAGCAGTTACCAAAGGGAGTTTGGGGATACGCAGTATTTT

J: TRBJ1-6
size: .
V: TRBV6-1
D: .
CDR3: CASSDPGRPLHF
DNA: TGTGCCAGCAGTGACCCGGGACGGCCCCTCCACTTT

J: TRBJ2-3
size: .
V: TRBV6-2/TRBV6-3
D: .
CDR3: CASSAADLPGAQYF
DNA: TGTGCCAGCAGTGCCGCCGACCTCCCGGGCGCGCAGTATTTT

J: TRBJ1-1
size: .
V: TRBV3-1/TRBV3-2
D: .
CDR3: CASSQTDGGNTEAFF
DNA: TGTGCCAGCAGCCAAACAGATGGGGGGAACACTGAAGCTTTCTTT

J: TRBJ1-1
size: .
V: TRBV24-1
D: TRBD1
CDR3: CATRTGADTEAFF
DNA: TGTGCCACCAGAACAGGGGCGGATACTGAAGCTTTCTTT

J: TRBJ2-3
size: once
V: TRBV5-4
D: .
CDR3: CASRLQEGDTQYF
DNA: TGTGCCAGCAGACTGCAGGAGGGGGATACGCAGTATTTT

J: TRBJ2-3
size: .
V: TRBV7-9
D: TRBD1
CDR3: CASSFRDRGYVDTDTQYF
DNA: TGTGCCAGCAGCTTCCGGGACAGGGGCTACGTGGACACAGATACGCAGTATTTT

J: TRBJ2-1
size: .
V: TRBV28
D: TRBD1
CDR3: CASSPRDRGPGEQFF
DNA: TGTGCCAGCAGTCCCCGGGACAGGGGGCCGGGTGAGCAGTTCTTC

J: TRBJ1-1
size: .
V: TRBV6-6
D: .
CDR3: CASSYSLTVPEAFF
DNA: TGTGCCAGCAGTTACTCGTTAACAGTCCCTGAAGCTTTCTTT

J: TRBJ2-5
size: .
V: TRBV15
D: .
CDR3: CATSTRGGTETQYF
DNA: TGTGCCACCAGCACCCGTGGAGGGACAGAGACCCAGTACTTC

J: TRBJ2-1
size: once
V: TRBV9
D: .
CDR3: CASSVAGGSSYNEQFF
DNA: TGTGCCAGCAGCGTAGCTGGGGGGAGCTCCTACAATGAGCAGTTCTTC

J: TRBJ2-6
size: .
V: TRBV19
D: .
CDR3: CASSTDSSGANVLTF
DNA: TGTGCCAGTAGTACAGACTCCTCTGGGGCCAACGTCCTGACTTTC

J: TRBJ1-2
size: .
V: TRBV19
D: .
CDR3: CASRGSLNGYTF
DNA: TGTGCCAGTAGAGGGTCGTTGAATGGCTACACCTTC

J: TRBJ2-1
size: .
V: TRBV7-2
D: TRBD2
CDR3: CASSHPGLANNEQFF
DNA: TGTGCCAGCAGCCACCCGGGACTAGCGAACAATGAGCAGTTCTTC

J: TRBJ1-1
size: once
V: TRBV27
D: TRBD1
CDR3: CASSFLSTGRSEAFF
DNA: TGTGCCAGCAGTTTCCTCTCGACAGGGAGGTCTGAAGCTTTCTTT

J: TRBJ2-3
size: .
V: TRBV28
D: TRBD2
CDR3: CASSSPAGGRTDTQYF
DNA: TGTGCCAGCAGTTCGCCGGCGGGGGGGCGAACAGATACGCAGTATTTT

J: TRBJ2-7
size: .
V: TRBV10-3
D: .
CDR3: CAISDELRGYEQYF
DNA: TGTGCCATCAGCGACGAACTAAGGGGCTACGAGCAGTACTTC

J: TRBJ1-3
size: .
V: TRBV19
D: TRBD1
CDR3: CASSQGAFGNTIYF
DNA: TGTGCCAGTAGTCAGGGGGCATTTGGAAACACCATATATTTT

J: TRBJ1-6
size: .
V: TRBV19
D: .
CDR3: CASSIGDRRGSPLHF
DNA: TGTGCCAGTAGTATAGGCGACCGCAGGGGATCACCCCTCCACTTT